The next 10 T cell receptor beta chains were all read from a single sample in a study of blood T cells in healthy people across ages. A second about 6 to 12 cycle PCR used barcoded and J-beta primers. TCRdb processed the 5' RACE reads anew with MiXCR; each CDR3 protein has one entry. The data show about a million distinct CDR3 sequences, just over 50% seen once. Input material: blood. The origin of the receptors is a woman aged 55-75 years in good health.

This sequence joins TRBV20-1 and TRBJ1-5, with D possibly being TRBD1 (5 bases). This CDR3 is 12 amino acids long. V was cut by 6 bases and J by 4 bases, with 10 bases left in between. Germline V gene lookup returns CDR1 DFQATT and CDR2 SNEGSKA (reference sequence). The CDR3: CSAMPGNQPQHF. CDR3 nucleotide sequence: TGCAGTGCCATGCCAGGGAATCAGCCCCAGCATTTT.

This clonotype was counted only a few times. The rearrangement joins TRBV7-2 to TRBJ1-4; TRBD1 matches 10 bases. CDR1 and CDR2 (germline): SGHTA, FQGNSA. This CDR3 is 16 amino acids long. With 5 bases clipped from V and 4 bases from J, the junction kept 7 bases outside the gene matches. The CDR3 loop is CASSRTGGPLNEKLFF. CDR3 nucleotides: TGTGCCAGCAGCAGGACAGGGGGACCCCTTAATGAAAAACTGTTTTTT.

The CDR3 nucleotides are TGTGCCAGCAGTAAGCCTCCGGGACAGGTCGTCGACGAGCAGTACTTC. Protein: CASSKPPGQVVDEQYF. This sequence joins TRBV28 and TRBJ2-7; 8 bases line up with TRBD1. From germline, CDR1 is MDHEN and CDR2 SYDVKM. Unmatched junction bases numbered 14, after V lost 5 bases and J lost 5 bases. The CDR3 sequence is 16 residues long.

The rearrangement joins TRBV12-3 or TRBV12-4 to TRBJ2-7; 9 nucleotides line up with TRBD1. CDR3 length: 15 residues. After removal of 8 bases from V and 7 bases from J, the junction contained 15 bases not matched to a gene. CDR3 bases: TGTGCCAGCGGGTGGACAGGGGCTCGTCAGGAGGAGCAGTACTTC. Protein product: CASGWTGARQEEQYF.

The CDR3 reads CASSQDVAGGLYNEQYF. The CDR3 DNA reads TGTGCCAGCAGCCAAGATGTAGCGGGGGGGCTTTACAATGAGCAGTACTTC. The chain is built from TRBV3-1 and TRBJ2-7; 11 bases fit TRBD2. Germline V lookup: CDR1 LGHDT, CDR2 YNNKEL (reference sequence). V shed 0 bases, J shed 7 bases, and the junction held 11 bases outside the gene matches. The length of the CDR3 is 17 residues.

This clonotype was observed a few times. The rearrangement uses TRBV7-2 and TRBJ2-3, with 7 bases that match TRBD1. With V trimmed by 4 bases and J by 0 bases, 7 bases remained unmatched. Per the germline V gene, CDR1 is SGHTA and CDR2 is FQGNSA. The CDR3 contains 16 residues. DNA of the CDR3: TGTGCCAGCAGCTATAGTCCGGGACAGAGCACAGATACGCAGTATTTT. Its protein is CASSYSPGQSTDTQYF.

The CDR3 reads CASSPRLAGGPTNTGELFF. The CDR3 DNA is TGTGCCAGCAGCCCCAGGCTAGCGGGAGGTCCTACGAACACCGGGGAGCTGTTTTTT. The rearrangement joins TRBV7-9 to TRBJ2-2; 11 nucleotides line up with TRBD2. The CDR3 consists of 19 residues. Per the germline V gene, CDR1 is SEHNR and CDR2 is FQNEAQ (reference sequence). The trim removed 5 bases at V and 0 bases at J, leaving 11 bases unmatched.

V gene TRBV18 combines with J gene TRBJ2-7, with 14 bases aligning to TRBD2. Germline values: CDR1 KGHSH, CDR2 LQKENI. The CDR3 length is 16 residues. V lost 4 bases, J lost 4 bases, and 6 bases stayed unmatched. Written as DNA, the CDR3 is TGTGCCAGCTCACGGGGGACTAGCGGGAGCAGGTACGAGCAGTACTTC. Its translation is CASSRGTSGSRYEQYF. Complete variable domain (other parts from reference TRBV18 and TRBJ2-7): NAGVMQNPRHLVRRRGQEARLRCSPMKGHSHVYWYRQLPEEGLKFMVYLQKENIIDESGMPKERFSAEFPKEGPSILRIQQVVRGDSAAYFCASSRGTSGSRYEQYFGPGTRLTVT.

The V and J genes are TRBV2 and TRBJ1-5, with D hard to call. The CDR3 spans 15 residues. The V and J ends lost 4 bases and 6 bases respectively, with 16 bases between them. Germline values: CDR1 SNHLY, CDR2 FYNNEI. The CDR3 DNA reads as TGTGCCAGCAGTGGACTCCCCGGGCCAGGTCAGCCCCAGCATTTT. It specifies CASSGLPGPGQPQHF.

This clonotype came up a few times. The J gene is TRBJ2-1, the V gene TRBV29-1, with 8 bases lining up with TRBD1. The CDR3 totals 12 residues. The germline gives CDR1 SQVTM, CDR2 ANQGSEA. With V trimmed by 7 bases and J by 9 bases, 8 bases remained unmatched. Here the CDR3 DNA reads TGCAGCGGAAACAGGGGGATCACTGAGCAGTTCTTC. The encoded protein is CSGNRGITEQFF.